This T cell receptor (beta chain) was identified during a study of T cell repertoires in cytomegalovirus infection. Study summary: Peptides in the study included HLA-C-restricted and HLA-B-restricted CMV epitopes. General study points: Based on cumulative public TCR beta family frequency, carriers of CMV plus the relevant HLA were identified.

This CDR3 is 17 amino acids long. V shed 1 base and J 0 bases; nucleotides not matched to a gene: 2. The germline gives CDR1 SGHVS, CDR2 FNYEAQ. TCRdb itself ran the reads through MiXCR, one entry per CDR3 protein. The sample has about 900,000 distinct CDR3 sequences, around 31% seen once; the top ten hold about an eighth. This clonotype was observed a handful of times. As yet, its antigen is unknown. This specimen consisted of cultured CD8+ T cells from PBMCs, obtained from culture after CMV antigen stimulation. This clonotype was sampled from a human donor in good health (CMV status not recorded). Some clones in this sample may be carry-over from other donors' samples. The chain uses TRBV7-6 and TRBJ1-4, with 10 bases lining up with TRBD1. The CDR3 is CASSLVGQGATNEKLFF. For the CDR3, the DNA is TGTGCCAGCAGCTTAGTCGGACAGGGGGCAACTAATGAAAAACTGTTTTTT.